These 27 T cell receptor beta chains share one sample of origin, sequenced in a study of blood T cell repertoires in COVID-19. The protocol was immunoSEQ multiplex PCR, while the TCRdb copy is restricted to in-frame clones and leaves out a portion. The table records 30,000 to 35,000 clones, about 85% of them present only once. The specimen was peripheral blood. These receptors were collected from a human donor with acute or convalescent COVID-19. The donor label of this sample is uncertain.

The chain carries TRBV7-9 and TRBJ2-3, with a tentative D call TRBD2 (5 bases). The length of the CDR3 is 15 residues. CDR1 is SEHNR, CDR2 FQNEAQ, per germline (reference sequence). The V and J ends lost 5 bases and 2 bases respectively, with 14 bases between them. The CDR3 is CASSHRRFSTDTQYF. In DNA form, the CDR3 reads TGTGCCAGCAGCCATAGGAGGTTCTCCACAGATACGCAGTATTTT.

The chain employs TRBV12-3 or TRBV12-4 and TRBJ1-1; 9 bases map to TRBD1. V lost 8 bases to trimming and J lost 1 base; unmatched junction nucleotides: 2. This CDR3 comprises 13 residues. CDR3 sequence (DNA): TGTGCCAGCCAGGGACAGGGGAACACTGAAGCTTTCTTT. Residues: CASQGQGNTEAFF.

The CDR3 here is CASSSDRQNTEAFF. The CDR3 nucleotides read TGTGCCAGCAGTTCGGACAGGCAGAACACTGAAGCTTTCTTT. The V gene is TRBV5-5, the J gene TRBJ1-1; TRBD1 agrees at 7 bases. The germline CDR1 and CDR2 sequences are SGHKS and YYEKEE (reference sequence). CDR3 size: 14 residues. The trim removed 5 bases at V and 1 base at J, leaving 5 bases unmatched.

The chain joins TRBV11-3 to TRBJ1-4; D is ambiguous. V was shortened by 2 bases and J by 7 bases, with 20 bases between the two germline ends. The CDR3 contains 17 residues. Per germline, CDR1 SGHNT and CDR2 YENEEA. CDR3: CASSLNKEPRSSEKLFF. The DNA for the CDR3 is TGTGCCAGCAGCTTAAACAAAGAACCCCGTAGCAGTGAAAAACTGTTTTTT.

This clone was counted once. The chain carries TRBV9 and TRBJ2-5, with a weak D call TRBD2 (5 bases). The V end lost 0 bases, the J end lost 1 base, and 10 bases lay between the germline ends. The germline CDR1 and CDR2 sequences are SGDLS and YYNGEE. The length of the CDR3 is 15 residues. The CDR3 nucleotides read TGTGCCAGCAGCGTAGCTACGAGCGGCCAAGAGACCCAGTACTTC. It is translated as CASSVATSGQETQYF.

The J gene is TRBJ1-3, the V gene TRBV28; D is ambiguous. The CDR3 contains 17 residues. Germline CDR1 reads MDHEN; CDR2 reads SYDVKM. V dropped 5 bases and J dropped 7 bases, with 24 bases sitting between them. The CDR3 region has the DNA TGTGCCAGCAGTCCCGGACTCAAACCCTTCGATGGGAACACCATATATTTT. Its translation is CASSPGLKPFDGNTIYF.

The V and J genes are TRBV10-2 and TRBJ2-7, with TRBD1 matching over 7 bases. This CDR3 is 14 amino acids long. Losses at the gene ends were 10 bases for V and 0 bases for J; bases not matched to a gene: 9. Per the germline V gene, CDR1 is WSHSY and CDR2 is SAAADI. The CDR3 protein is CATTPRDSSYEQYF. The CDR3 DNA sequence: TGCGCCACCACCCCCAGGGACAGCTCCTACGAGCAGTACTTC.

V and J are TRBV27 and TRBJ1-1; D is unclear. The CDR3 runs 14 residues. CDR1 and CDR2 (germline): MNHEY, SMNVEV (reference sequence). V shed 3 bases and J shed 8 bases, with 16 bases lying between them. The CDR3 spells CASSLGALVAEAFF. DNA for the CDR3: TGTGCCAGCAGTTTGGGAGCGTTGGTGGCAGAAGCTTTCTTT.

J is TRBJ1-1 and V is TRBV11-1; D is perhaps TRBD1 (5 bases). This CDR3 is 14 amino acids long. V was shortened by 0 bases and J by 1 base, with 6 bases between the two germline ends. Germline lookup yields CDR1 SGHAT and CDR2 FQDESV (reference sequence). The CDR3 DNA reads as TGTGCCAGCAGCTTAGCCACAGGGAACACTGAAGCTTTCTTT. It encodes CASSLATGNTEAFF.

The rearrangement links TRBV2 to TRBJ2-5; weak D call: TRBD2 (5 bases). Per germline, CDR1 SNHLY and CDR2 FYNNEI. V lost 3 bases and J 4 bases, leaving 9 bases between the germline ends. CDR3 length: 13 amino acids. The CDR3 DNA follows: TGTGCCAGCAGTGACGGACTCCGAGAGACCCAGTACTTC. Its protein product is CASSDGLRETQYF.

The chain recombines TRBV3-1 (or the pseudogene TRBV3-2) with TRBJ1-2; perhaps TRBD1 as D (6 bases). The CDR3 extends over 14 amino acids. CDR1 is LGHDT, CDR2 YNNKEL, per germline (reference sequence). V lost 4 bases, J lost 6 bases, and 15 bases lay in between. This CDR3 reads CASSRLTGGNGYTF. CDR3 DNA: TGTGCCAGCAGCCGACTGACAGGAGGTAATGGCTACACCTTC.

The rearrangement uses TRBV30 and TRBJ2-3; 9 bases fit TRBD2. Germline V lookup: CDR1 GTSNPN, CDR2 SVGIG (reference sequence). The CDR3 consists of 16 residues. J was trimmed by 0 bases and V by 2 bases; bases with no gene match: 6. The CDR3: CAWSKGLAGSTDTQYF. The CDR3, as DNA: TGTGCCTGGAGTAAGGGTCTAGCGGGAAGCACAGATACGCAGTATTTT.

The gene calls are TRBV5-1 and TRBJ2-3, with a possible D match to TRBD1 (6 bases). The CDR3 runs to 16 residues. CDR1 is SGHRS, CDR2 YFSETQ, per germline. Trimming shortened V by 4 bases and J by 0 bases, and 15 bases separated the two germline ends. The CDR3 DNA follows: TGCGCCAGCAGCCGAGGGGCAGGGGAAAGCACAGATACGCAGTATTTT. Translated: CASSRGAGESTDTQYF.

The chain carries TRBV15 and TRBJ1-1; 11 nucleotides line up with TRBD1. Unmatched junction bases numbered 4, after V lost 4 bases and J lost 3 bases. Germline values: CDR1 LNHNV, CDR2 YYDKDF (reference sequence). The CDR3 runs to 15 residues. The CDR3 nucleotides read TGTGCCACCAGCAAGGGACAGGGGGTAGACACTGAAGCTTTCTTT. Encoded protein: CATSKGQGVDTEAFF.

The rearrangement uses TRBV5-1 and TRBJ1-2; D gene ambiguous. Germline values: CDR1 SGHRS, CDR2 YFSETQ. The V gene lost 1 base and the J gene lost 4 bases, with 8 bases spanning the gap. CDR3 size: 13 residues. The CDR3 bases are TGCGCCAGCAGCTTGCTTAGTAGCTATGGCTACACCTTC. Amino acids: CASSLLSSYGYTF.

The rearrangement joins TRBV5-1 to TRBJ1-5, with 10 bases lining up with TRBD1. The germline V gene encodes CDR1 SGHRS and CDR2 YFSETQ. This CDR3 is built from 16 residues. V lost 1 base, J lost 4 bases, and 5 bases stayed unmatched. Here the CDR3 DNA reads TGCGCCAGCAGCTTGAGTGGGACAGGGGAAAATCAGCCCCAGCATTTT. Residues: CASSLSGTGENQPQHF. The full variable domain, with the rest looked up from reference TRBV5-1 and TRBJ1-5, is KAGVTQTPRYLIKTRGQQVTLSCSPISGHRSVSWYQQTPGQGLQFLFEYFSETQRNKGNFPGRFSGRQFSNSRSEMNVSTLELGDSALYLCASSLSGTGENQPQHFGDGTRLSIL.

The chain has TRBV5-1 and TRBJ1-6; D ambiguous. Between the trimmed V and J ends, which lost 5 bases and 8 bases, there was a span of 11 bases. The CDR3 loop spans 13 amino acids. Germline lookup yields CDR1 SGHRS and CDR2 YFSETQ. CDR3 coding DNA: TGCGCCAGCAGAGACACGACGGATTCACCCCTCCACTTT. Protein product: CASRDTTDSPLHF.

This clone was detected a few times. The J gene is TRBJ1-2, the V gene TRBV24-1; 9 positions match TRBD1. Germline CDR1 and CDR2: KGHDR and SFDVKD. The CDR3 extends over 15 amino acids. The V gene end was trimmed by 4 bases and the J gene end by 3 bases; junction bases not matched to a gene: 5. CDR3 nucleotides: TGTGCCACCAGTGACCCGACAGGGGGGGACTATGGCTACACCTTC. Its translation: CATSDPTGGDYGYTF.

The rearrangement joins TRBV6-2 or TRBV6-3 to TRBJ2-1; TRBD2 aligns across 14 bases. The germline CDR1 and CDR2 sequences are MNHEY and SVGEGT. This CDR3 is 18 amino acids long. V shed 2 bases, J shed 9 bases, and the junction held 12 bases outside the gene matches. The CDR3 nucleotides read TGTGCCAGCAGTTACAGCTACTCCGGGACTAGCGGGAGTAGTGAGCAGTTCTTC. Protein product: CASSYSYSGTSGSSEQFF.

The gene calls are TRBV6-5 and TRBJ2-5; TRBD1 aligns across 9 bases. The CDR3 consists of 14 residues. V was pared by 5 bases and J by 1 base, with 2 bases of the junction left unmatched. The germline CDR1 and CDR2 sequences are MNHEY and SVGAGI. In DNA, the CDR3 is TGTGCCAGCAGTAGGGACAGGGCCCAAGAGACCCAGTACTTC. Residues: CASSRDRAQETQYF.

CDR3 in DNA: TGTGCCAGCAGCCAAGAAGACAACACTAACTATGGCTACACCTTC. Translation gives CASSQEDNTNYGYTF. The chain combines TRBV4-2 with TRBJ1-2; D ambiguous. The CDR3 contains 15 residues. CDR1 and CDR2 from the germline V gene are LGHNA and YNFKEQ. The germline V and J ends were trimmed by 0 bases and 0 bases, with 8 bases remaining between them.

CDR3 bases: TGTGCCAGCAGCTTAGACGCCGGGACTAGCGGCTCCTACGAGCAGTACTTC. Protein: CASSLDAGTSGSYEQYF. This chain joins TRBV11-2 and TRBJ2-7; TRBD2 matches 11 bases. The CDR3 sequence is 17 residues long. CDR1 SGHAT and CDR2 FQNNGV come from the germline V gene. V lost 0 bases and J lost 0; bases outside the gene matches: 4.

This chain connects TRBV18 to TRBJ2-1, with 7 bases fitting TRBD2. Trimming at V came to 3 bases and at J to 7 bases, leaving 12 bases not matched to a gene. The CDR3 runs 16 residues. Germline loops: CDR1 KGHSH, CDR2 LQKENI. The CDR3 spells CASSPQGSGGGNEQFF. For the CDR3, the DNA is TGTGCCAGCTCACCGCAGGGATCGGGAGGAGGGAATGAGCAGTTCTTC.

V is TRBV18 and J is TRBJ2-3; TRBD2 matches at 10 bases. CDR1 and CDR2 (germline): KGHSH, LQKENI. The CDR3 is 17 amino acids. Trimming removed 3 bases from V and 6 bases from J; junction bases left unmatched: 12. The CDR3 reads CASSPRGLASQGDTQYF. Here the CDR3 DNA reads TGTGCCAGCTCACCGCGGGGACTAGCGAGCCAAGGGGATACGCAGTATTTT. The full variable domain, completed using reference TRBV18 and TRBJ2-3, is NAGVMQNPRHLVRRRGQEARLRCSPMKGHSHVYWYRQLPEEGLKFMVYLQKENIIDESGMPKERFSAEFPKEGPSILRIQQVVRGDSAAYFCASSPRGLASQGDTQYFGPGTRLTVL.

The J gene is TRBJ1-4, the V gene TRBV21-1; the D call TRBD1 from the table was never checked on the DNA. TRBV21-1 is designated a pseudogene. The CDR3 is made up of 14 amino acids. The CDR3 here is CARKRGQENEKLFF. The CDR3 DNA reads TGTGCCCGAAAAAGGGGACAGGAAAATGAAAAACTGTTTTTT.

The chain carries TRBV4-3 and TRBJ1-5; D may be TRBD1 (6 bases). There are 15 residues in the CDR3. Trimming cost V 0 bases and J 4 bases, with 10 bases left between them. Germline V gene data show CDR1 as LGHNA and CDR2 as YSLEER. The CDR3 loop is CASSQDTGWNQPQHF. CDR3 nucleotide sequence: TGCGCCAGCAGCCAAGATACAGGGTGGAATCAGCCCCAGCATTTT.

The chain couples TRBV3-1 (or the pseudogene TRBV3-2) to TRBJ1-5; D not resolved. CDR3 length: 16 amino acids. V was cut by 0 bases and J by 6 bases, with 15 bases left in between. The V gene's germline CDR1 is LGHDT and CDR2 YNNKEL (reference sequence). CDR3 residues: CASSQDVAARSQPQHF. The CDR3 DNA follows: TGTGCCAGCAGCCAAGATGTGGCGGCAAGGTCTCAGCCCCAGCATTTT.